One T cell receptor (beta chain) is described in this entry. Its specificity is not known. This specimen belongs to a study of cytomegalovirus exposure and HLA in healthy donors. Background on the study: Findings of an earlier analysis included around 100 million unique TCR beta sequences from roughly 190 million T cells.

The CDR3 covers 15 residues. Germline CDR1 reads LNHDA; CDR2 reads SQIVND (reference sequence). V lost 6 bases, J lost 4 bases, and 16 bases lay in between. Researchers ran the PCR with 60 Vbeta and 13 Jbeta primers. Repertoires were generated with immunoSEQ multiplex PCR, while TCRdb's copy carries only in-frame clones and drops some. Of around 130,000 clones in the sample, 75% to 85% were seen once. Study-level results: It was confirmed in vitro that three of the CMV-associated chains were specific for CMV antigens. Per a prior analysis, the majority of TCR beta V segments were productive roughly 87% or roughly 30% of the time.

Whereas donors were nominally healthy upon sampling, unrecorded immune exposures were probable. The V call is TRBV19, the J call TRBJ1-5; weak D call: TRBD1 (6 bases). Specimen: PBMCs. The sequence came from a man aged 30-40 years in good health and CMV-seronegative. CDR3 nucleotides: TGTGCCAGTAGGAAGGGGGAGGGTTTGAATCAGCCCCAGCATTTT. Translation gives CASRKGEGLNQPQHF.